Reported below is one TCR beta chain. Its antigen is unidentified. The data were produced by immunoSEQ multiplex PCR, yet TCRdb's version contains in-frame clones alone and is incomplete. The table includes fewer than 90,000 clones, roughly 73% detected once. The CDR3 sequence is 14 residues long. Germline V gives CDR1 KGHDR, CDR2 SFDVKD. The V end lost 3 bases, the J end lost 3 bases, and 8 bases lay between the germline ends. ViraFEST expansion of antigen-specific CD4+ T cells with viral peptide pools preceded sequencing. Upon completion of 10 to 11 days in culture, CD4+ T cells were isolated. Subjects were given two BNT162b2 or mRNA-1273 vaccine doses. Vaccinated participants had no history of SARS-CoV-2 infection and tested negative for nucleocapsid antibodies. This sample was taken from a study of vaccination effects on CD4 cells after COVID-19. Turning to the study itself: Post-vaccine sample collection fell at a median of 72 days after the second dose.

Study-level points and caveats: Convalescent patients were scarce, and early post-infection timepoints were absent.

The TCR originated in a human donor who received a COVID-19 vaccine. Sequencing was performed on CD4+ T cells from PBMCs cultured with HCoV-OC43 spike peptides, taken after COVID-19 vaccination. As to subset: HCoV-OC43 spike overlapping peptide pool stimulation. This chain joins TRBV24-1 and TRBJ2-1; the D call may be TRBD1 or TRBD2 (5 bases each). The CDR3 protein is CATSDPGSYNEQFF. The CDR3 coding sequence is TGTGCCACCAGTGATCCAGGGAGCTACAATGAGCAGTTCTTC.